This T cell receptor (beta chain) was captured in a study of T cell repertoires in cytomegalovirus infection. Across the whole study: CMV infection together with matching HLA type was indicated by public TCR beta signatures.

TCRdb independently ran MiXCR on the reads; one entry per CDR3 protein. The table lists tens of thousands of distinct CDR3 sequences, under 30% of them singletons. The CDR3 runs to 15 residues. V was trimmed by 6 bases and J by 5 bases, leaving 19 bases between them. This clonotype was observed a few times. The antigen remains unidentified. The source was CD8+ T cells from cultured PBMCs, collected from culture after CMV antigen stimulation. The chain combines TRBV12-3 or TRBV12-4 with TRBJ1-1, with a weak D call TRBD1 (6 bases). The receptor was isolated from a human donor in good health (CMV status not recorded). Some clones in this sample may be carry-over from other donors' samples. CDR3 in amino acids: CASSLGGTFLTEAFF. The CDR3 bases are TGTGCCAGCAGCCTCGGGGGCACTTTCTTGACTGAAGCTTTCTTT.